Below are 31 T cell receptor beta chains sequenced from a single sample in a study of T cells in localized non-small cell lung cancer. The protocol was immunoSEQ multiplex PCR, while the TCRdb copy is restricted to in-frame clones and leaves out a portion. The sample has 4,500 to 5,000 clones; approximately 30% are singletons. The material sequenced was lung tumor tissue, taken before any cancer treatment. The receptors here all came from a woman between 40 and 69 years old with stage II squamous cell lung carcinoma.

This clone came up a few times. DNA for the CDR3: TGTGCCAGCAAGCTAACTAGTCTTTACAATGAGCAGTTCTTC. Amino acid sequence: CASKLTSLYNEQFF. The chain recombines TRBV2 with TRBJ2-1; the D gene is possibly TRBD2 (5 bases). V lost 7 bases to trimming and J lost 4 bases, with 14 bases between them. The CDR3 totals 14 residues. Germline CDR1 and CDR2: SNHLY and FYNNEI.

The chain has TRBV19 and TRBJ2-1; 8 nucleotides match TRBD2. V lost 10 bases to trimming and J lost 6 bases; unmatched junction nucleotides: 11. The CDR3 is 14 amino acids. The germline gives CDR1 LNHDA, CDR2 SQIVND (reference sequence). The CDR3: CATSRGGTSNEQFF. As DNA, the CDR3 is TGTGCCACCTCCCGGGGAGGGACTAGCAATGAGCAGTTCTTC.

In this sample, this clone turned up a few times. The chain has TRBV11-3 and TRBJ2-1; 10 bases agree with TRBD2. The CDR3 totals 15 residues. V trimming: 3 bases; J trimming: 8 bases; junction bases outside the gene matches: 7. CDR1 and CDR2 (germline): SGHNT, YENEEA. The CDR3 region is CASSFSGRKGYEQFF. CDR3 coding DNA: TGTGCCAGCAGCTTTAGCGGGAGGAAGGGCTATGAGCAGTTCTTC.

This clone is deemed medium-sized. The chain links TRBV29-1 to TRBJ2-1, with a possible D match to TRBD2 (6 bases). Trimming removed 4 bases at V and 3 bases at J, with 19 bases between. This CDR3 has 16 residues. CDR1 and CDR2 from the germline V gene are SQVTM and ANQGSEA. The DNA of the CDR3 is TGCAGCGTTGCCACTCCTAGCGAATTAGGCTACAATGAGCAGTTCTTC. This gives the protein CSVATPSELGYNEQFF.

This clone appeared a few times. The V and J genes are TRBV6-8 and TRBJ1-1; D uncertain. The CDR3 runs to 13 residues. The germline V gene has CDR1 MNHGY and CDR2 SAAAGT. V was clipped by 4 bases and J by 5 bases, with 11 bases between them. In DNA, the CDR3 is TGTGCCAGCAGTTCCACATCCGGGACTGAAGCTTTCTTT. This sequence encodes CASSSTSGTEAFF.

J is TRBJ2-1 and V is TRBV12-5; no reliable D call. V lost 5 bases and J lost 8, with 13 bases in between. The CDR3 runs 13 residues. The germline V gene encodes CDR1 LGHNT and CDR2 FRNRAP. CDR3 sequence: CASGPQFEDEQFF. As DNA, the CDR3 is TGTGCTAGTGGTCCACAGTTCGAGGATGAGCAGTTCTTC. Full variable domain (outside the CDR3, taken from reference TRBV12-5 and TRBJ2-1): DARVTQTPRHKVTEMGQEVTMRCQPILGHNTVFWYRQTMMQGLELLAYFRNRAPLDDSGMPKDRFSAEMPDATLATLKIQPSEPRDSAVYFCASGPQFEDEQFFGPGTRLTVL.

The CDR3 DNA reads as TGTGCCAGCAGCCGCGATTACAGGGTTTCCGGAAACACCATATATTTT. It encodes CASSRDYRVSGNTIYF. This chain joins TRBV14 and TRBJ1-3; a weak D match, TRBD1 (6 bases). Germline V lookup: CDR1 SGHDN, CDR2 FVKESK. The CDR3 is made up of 16 amino acids. V was pared by 4 bases and J by 4 bases, with 17 bases between.

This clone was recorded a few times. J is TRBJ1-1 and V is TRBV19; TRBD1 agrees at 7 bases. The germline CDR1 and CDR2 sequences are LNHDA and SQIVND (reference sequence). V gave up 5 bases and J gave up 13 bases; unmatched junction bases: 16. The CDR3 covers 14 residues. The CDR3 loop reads CASSAGEGAPKGFF. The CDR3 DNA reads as TGTGCCAGTAGTGCTGGGGAGGGGGCGCCTAAGGGTTTCTTT. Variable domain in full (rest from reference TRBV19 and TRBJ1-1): DGGITQSPKYLFRKEGQNVTLSCEQNLNHDAMYWYRQDPGQGLRLIYYSQIVNDFQKGDIAEGYSVSREKKESFPLTVTSAQKNPTAFYLCASSAGEGAPKGFFGQGTRLTVV.

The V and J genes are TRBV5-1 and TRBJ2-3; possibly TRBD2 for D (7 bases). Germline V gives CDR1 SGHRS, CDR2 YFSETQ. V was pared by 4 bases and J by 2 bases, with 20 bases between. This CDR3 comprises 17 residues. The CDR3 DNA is TGCGCCAGCAGCCCCCGGTGGACGGGGGGACACACAGATACGCAGTATTTT. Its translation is CASSPRWTGGHTDTQYF.

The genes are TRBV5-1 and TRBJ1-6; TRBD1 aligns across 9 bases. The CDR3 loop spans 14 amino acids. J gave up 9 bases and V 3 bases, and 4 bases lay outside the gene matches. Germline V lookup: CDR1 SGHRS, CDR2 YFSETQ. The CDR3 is CASSYGQGISPLHF. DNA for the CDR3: TGCGCCAGCAGCTACGGACAGGGGATTTCACCCCTCCACTTT.

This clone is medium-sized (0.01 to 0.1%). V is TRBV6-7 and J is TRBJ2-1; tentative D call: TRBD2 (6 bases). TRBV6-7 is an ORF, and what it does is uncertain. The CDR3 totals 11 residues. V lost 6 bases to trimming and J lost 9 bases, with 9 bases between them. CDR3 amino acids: CASSHGGEQFF. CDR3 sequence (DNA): TGTGCCAGCAGCCACGGGGGTGAGCAGTTCTTC.

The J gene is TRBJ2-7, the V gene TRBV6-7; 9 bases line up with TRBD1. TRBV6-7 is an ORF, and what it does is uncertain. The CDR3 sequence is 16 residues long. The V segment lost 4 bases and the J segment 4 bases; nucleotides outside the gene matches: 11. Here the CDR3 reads CASSFTTGTGMYEQYF. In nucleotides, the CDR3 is TGTGCCAGCAGTTTCACAACCGGGACAGGGATGTACGAGCAGTACTTC.

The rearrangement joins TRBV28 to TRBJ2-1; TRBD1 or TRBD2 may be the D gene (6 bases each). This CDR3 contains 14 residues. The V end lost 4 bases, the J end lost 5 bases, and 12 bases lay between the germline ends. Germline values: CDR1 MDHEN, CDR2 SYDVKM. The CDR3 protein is CASSSPGAHNEQFF. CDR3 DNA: TGTGCCAGCAGTTCCCCGGGGGCCCACAATGAGCAGTTCTTC.

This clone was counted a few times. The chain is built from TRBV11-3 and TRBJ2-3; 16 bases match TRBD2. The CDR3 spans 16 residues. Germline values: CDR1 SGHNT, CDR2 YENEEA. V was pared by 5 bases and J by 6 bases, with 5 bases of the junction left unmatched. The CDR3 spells CASSPGLAGGVDTQYF. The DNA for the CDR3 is TGTGCCAGCAGCCCGGGACTAGCGGGAGGGGTGGATACGCAGTATTTT. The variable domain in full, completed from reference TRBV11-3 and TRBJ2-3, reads EAGVVQSPRYKIIEKKQPVAFWCNPISGHNTLYWYLQNLGQGPELLIRYENEEAVDDSQLPKDRFSAERLKGVDSTLKIQPAELGDSAVYLCASSPGLAGGVDTQYFGPGTRLTVL.

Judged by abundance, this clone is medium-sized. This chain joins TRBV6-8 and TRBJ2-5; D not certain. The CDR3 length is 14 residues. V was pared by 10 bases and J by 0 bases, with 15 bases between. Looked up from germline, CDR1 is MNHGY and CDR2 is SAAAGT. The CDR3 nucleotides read TGTGCCACCCCGGCCCTAGACGACCAAGAGACCCAGTACTTC. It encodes CATPALDDQETQYF.

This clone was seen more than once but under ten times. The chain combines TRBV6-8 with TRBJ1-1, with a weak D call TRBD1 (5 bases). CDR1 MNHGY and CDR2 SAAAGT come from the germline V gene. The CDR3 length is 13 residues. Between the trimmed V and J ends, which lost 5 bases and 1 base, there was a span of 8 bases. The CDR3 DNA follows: TGTGCCAGCAGTCCCAGGGAGAACACTGAAGCTTTCTTT. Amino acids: CASSPRENTEAFF.

The CDR3 bases are TGTGCCAGCAGTTTGTGGACAGGGGCCTACGAGCAGTACTTC. As protein: CASSLWTGAYEQYF. The chain recombines TRBV6-8 with TRBJ2-7, with 9 bases that match TRBD1. Unmatched junction bases numbered 3, after V lost 4 bases and J lost 2 bases. The CDR3 extends over 14 amino acids. Germline values: CDR1 MNHGY, CDR2 SAAAGT.

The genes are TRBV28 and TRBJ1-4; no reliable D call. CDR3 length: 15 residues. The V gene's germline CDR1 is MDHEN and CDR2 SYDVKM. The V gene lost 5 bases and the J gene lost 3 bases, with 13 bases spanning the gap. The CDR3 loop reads CASSALEVANEKLFF. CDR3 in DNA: TGTGCCAGCAGTGCCTTAGAGGTGGCTAATGAAAAACTGTTTTTT.

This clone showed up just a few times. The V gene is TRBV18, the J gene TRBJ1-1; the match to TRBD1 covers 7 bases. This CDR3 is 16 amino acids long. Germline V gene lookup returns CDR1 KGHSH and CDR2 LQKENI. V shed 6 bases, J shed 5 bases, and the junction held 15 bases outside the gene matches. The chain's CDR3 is CASSPGAGGSHTEAFF. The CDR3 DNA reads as TGTGCCAGCTCCCCCGGGGCAGGGGGGTCCCATACTGAAGCTTTCTTT.

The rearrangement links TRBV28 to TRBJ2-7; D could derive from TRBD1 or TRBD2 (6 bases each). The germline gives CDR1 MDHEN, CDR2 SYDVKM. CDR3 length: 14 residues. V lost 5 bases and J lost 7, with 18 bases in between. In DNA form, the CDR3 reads TGTGCCAGCAGTCCTACAGGGAGGCGGCGGGAGCAGTACTTC. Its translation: CASSPTGRRREQYF.

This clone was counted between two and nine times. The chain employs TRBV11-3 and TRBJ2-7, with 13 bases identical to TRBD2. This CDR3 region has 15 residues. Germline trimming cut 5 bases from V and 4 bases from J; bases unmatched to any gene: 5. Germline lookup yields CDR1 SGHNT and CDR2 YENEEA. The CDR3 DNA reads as TGTGCCAGCAGCACTAGCGGGAGGGCCGCGTACGAGCAGTACTTC. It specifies CASSTSGRAAYEQYF.

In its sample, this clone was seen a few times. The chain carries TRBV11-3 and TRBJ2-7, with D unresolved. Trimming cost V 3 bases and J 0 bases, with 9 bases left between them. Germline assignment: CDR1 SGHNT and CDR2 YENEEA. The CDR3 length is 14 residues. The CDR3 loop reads CASSFLIGSYEQYF. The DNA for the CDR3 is TGTGCCAGCAGCTTCCTTATCGGCTCCTACGAGCAGTACTTC.

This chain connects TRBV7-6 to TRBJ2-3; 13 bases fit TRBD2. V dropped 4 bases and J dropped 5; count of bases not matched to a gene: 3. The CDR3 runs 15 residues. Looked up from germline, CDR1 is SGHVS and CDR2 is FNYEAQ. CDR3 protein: CASSSTSGRGDTQYF. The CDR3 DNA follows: TGTGCCAGCAGCTCAACTAGCGGGAGGGGAGATACGCAGTATTTT.

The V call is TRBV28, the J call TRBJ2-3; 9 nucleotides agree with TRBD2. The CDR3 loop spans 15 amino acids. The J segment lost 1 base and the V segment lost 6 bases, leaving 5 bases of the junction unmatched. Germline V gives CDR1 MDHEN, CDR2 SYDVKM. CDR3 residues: CASRTSGGGTDTQYF. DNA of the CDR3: TGTGCCAGCAGGACTAGCGGAGGGGGCACAGATACGCAGTATTTT.

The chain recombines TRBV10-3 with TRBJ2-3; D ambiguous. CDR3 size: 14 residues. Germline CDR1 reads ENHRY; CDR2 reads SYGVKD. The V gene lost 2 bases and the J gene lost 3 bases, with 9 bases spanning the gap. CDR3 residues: CAISEGQDTDTQYF. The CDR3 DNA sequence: TGTGCCATCAGTGAGGGGCAAGATACAGATACGCAGTATTTT.

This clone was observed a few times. The CDR3 reads CASSLGGPRGGTEAFF. The CDR3, as DNA: TGTGCCAGCAGCTTGGGGGGCCCCCGGGGGGGCACTGAAGCTTTCTTT. This chain uses TRBV11-3 with TRBJ1-1; tentatively, D is TRBD1 (6 bases). CDR3 length: 16 amino acids. V was clipped by 3 bases and J by 4 bases, with 18 bases between them. The V gene's germline CDR1 is SGHNT and CDR2 YENEEA.

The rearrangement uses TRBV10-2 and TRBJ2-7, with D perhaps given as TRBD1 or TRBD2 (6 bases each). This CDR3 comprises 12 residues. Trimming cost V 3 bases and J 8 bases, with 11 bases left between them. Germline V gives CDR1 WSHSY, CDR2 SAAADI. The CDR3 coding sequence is TGCGCCAGCAGTGACCGGGGGCCCCAGCAGTACTTC. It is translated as CASSDRGPQQYF.

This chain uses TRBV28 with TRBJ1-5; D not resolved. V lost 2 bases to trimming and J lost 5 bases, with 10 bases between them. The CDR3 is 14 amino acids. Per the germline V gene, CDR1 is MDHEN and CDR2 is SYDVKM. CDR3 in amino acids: CASSLGGRHQPQHF. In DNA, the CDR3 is TGTGCCAGCAGTTTAGGTGGCAGGCATCAGCCCCAGCATTTT.

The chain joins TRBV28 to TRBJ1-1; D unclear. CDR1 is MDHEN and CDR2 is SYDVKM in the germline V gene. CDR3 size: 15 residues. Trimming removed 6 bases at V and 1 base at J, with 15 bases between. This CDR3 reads CASSQRRTGNTEAFF. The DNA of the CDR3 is TGTGCCAGCAGCCAACGACGGACCGGGAACACTGAAGCTTTCTTT. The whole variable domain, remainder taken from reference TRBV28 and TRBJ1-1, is DVKVTQSSRYLVKRTGEKVFLECVQDMDHENMFWYRQDPGLGLRLIYFSYDVKMKEKGDIPEGYSVSREKKERFSLILESASTNQTSMYLCASSQRRTGNTEAFFGQGTRLTVV.

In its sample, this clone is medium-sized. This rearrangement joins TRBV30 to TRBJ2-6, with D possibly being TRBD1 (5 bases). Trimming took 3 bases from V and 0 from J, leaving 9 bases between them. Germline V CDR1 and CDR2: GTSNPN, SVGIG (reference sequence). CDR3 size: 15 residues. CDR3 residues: CAWSDDSSGANVLTF. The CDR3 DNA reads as TGTGCCTGGAGCGACGACAGCTCTGGGGCCAACGTCCTGACTTTC.

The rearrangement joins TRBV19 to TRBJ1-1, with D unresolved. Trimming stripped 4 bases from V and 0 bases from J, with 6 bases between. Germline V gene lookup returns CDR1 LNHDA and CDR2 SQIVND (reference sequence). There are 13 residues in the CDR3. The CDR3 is CASSTTVNTEAFF. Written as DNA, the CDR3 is TGTGCCAGTAGTACCACAGTGAACACTGAAGCTTTCTTT.